The 24 T cell receptor beta chains below come from one sample, sequenced in a study of blood T cell repertoires in COVID-19. This table comes from immunoSEQ multiplex PCR, and its TCRdb copy is limited to in-frame clones, with some not included. The data hold a few hundred thousand clones, with approximately 81% observed a single time. Sequencing was performed on PBMCs or T cells enriched from blood (not recorded which). The source of these receptors is a man between 40 and 49 years old who had recovered from COVID-19.

The chain recombines TRBV5-1 with TRBJ2-1; no reliable D call. CDR1 is SGHRS and CDR2 is YFSETQ in the germline V gene. V was clipped by 4 bases and J by 5 bases, with 13 bases between them. CDR3 length: 14 amino acids. In nucleotides, the CDR3 is TGCGCCAGCAGCCAGCTACAGAGTCACAATGAGCAGTTCTTC. Its protein product is CASSQLQSHNEQFF.

This clone occurred a few times. The chain has TRBV29-1 and TRBJ2-5; 8 bases line up with TRBD1. The CDR3 contains 15 residues. The V and J ends lost 0 bases and 5 bases, in that order; junction bases with no gene match: 8. Per the germline V gene, CDR1 is SQVTM and CDR2 is ANQGSEA. For the CDR3, the DNA is TGCAGCGTTGAAGATGGTTGGACAGGGAGGGAGACCCAGTACTTC. This sequence encodes CSVEDGWTGRETQYF.

A note on this clone: Other DNA sequences from this sample encode an identical CDR3 as well. V gene TRBV20-1 combines with J gene TRBJ2-7, with D unresolved. The CDR3 extends over 12 amino acids. Trimming removed 3 bases from V and 2 bases from J, with 8 bases in between. Germline V gene lookup returns CDR1 DFQATT and CDR2 SNEGSKA (reference sequence). The CDR3 loop is CSASPRTYEQYF. DNA of the CDR3: TGCAGTGCTAGTCCCAGGACCTACGAGCAGTACTTC.

The CDR3 nucleotides read TGTGCCAGCAGCTTAGGAACAGACAATGAGCAGTTCTTC. Protein: CASSLGTDNEQFF. The gene calls are TRBV11-1 and TRBJ2-1, with D unclear. This CDR3 comprises 13 residues. The V and J ends lost 1 base and 5 bases respectively, with 6 bases between them. Germline assignment: CDR1 SGHAT and CDR2 FQDESV (reference sequence).

The gene calls are TRBV5-1 and TRBJ1-1; D is unclear. CDR1 and CDR2 (germline): SGHRS, YFSETQ. The CDR3 is 13 amino acids. V lost 5 bases and J 4 bases, leaving 12 bases between the germline ends. Here the CDR3 reads CASSSAGSTEAFF. In DNA form, the CDR3 reads TGCGCCAGCAGTTCAGCCGGGAGCACTGAAGCTTTCTTT.

The chain links TRBV19 to TRBJ2-5, with TRBD2 as a possible D gene (5 bases). CDR1 LNHDA and CDR2 SQIVND come from the germline V gene (reference sequence). The CDR3 has 13 amino acids. Trimming removed 3 bases from V and 5 bases from J, with 10 bases in between. The CDR3 DNA is TGTGCCAGTAGTATCACCGGCGGGGAGACCCAGTACTTC. This codes for CASSITGGETQYF.

This clone occurred a few times. V is TRBV7-9 and J is TRBJ1-1; a weak D match, TRBD1 (5 bases). This CDR3 region has 15 residues. V was trimmed by 6 bases and J by 5 bases, leaving 19 bases between them. From germline, CDR1 is SEHNR and CDR2 FQNEAQ (reference sequence). CDR3 nucleotides: TGTGCCAGCAGTTCTCCGAGGGGAGGGGTTACTGAAGCTTTCTTT. Translation: CASSSPRGGVTEAFF.

This chain joins TRBV9 and TRBJ2-1; TRBD2 aligns across 8 bases. Germline values: CDR1 SGDLS, CDR2 YYNGEE. The CDR3 contains 13 residues. The J segment lost 9 bases and the V segment lost 3 bases, leaving 5 bases of the junction unmatched. The CDR3 DNA is TGTGCCAGCAGCGCAGCGGGAGTAAGTGAGCAGTTCTTC. It encodes CASSAAGVSEQFF.

In DNA, the CDR3 is TGTGCCAGCACCCTGGGCCGGTATAATGAAAAACTGTTTTTT. This translates into CASTLGRYNEKLFF. V usage is TRBV28 and J usage is TRBJ1-4; D call uncertain. V lost 7 bases and J 4 bases, leaving 13 bases between the germline ends. The germline V gene encodes CDR1 MDHEN and CDR2 SYDVKM. CDR3 length equals 14 residues.

The rearrangement joins TRBV19 to TRBJ1-2; 9 bases are shared with TRBD1. CDR1 LNHDA and CDR2 SQIVND come from the germline V gene (reference sequence). The CDR3 covers 14 residues. The J segment lost 8 bases and the V segment lost 4 bases, leaving 8 bases of the junction unmatched. DNA for the CDR3: TGTGCCAGTAGTACGACAGGGGGAGCAGGGGGCTACACCTTC. Its protein is CASSTTGGAGGYTF.

V is TRBV15 and J is TRBJ2-7; TRBD1 agrees at 9 bases. CDR3 size: 14 residues. The J segment lost 6 bases and the V segment lost 5 bases, leaving 8 bases of the junction unmatched. Germline-derived CDR1 and CDR2 are LNHNV and YYDKDF (reference sequence). CDR3 DNA: TGTGCCACCAGCCGAGGACAGGGGACGGGCGAGCAGTACTTC. Protein: CATSRGQGTGEQYF. The full variable domain, in which reference TRBV15 and TRBJ2-7 provide the parts outside the CDR3, is DAMVIQNPRYQVTQFGKPVTLSCSQTLNHNVMYWYQQKSSQAPKLLFHYYDKDFNNEADTPDNFQSRRPNTSFCFLDIRSPGLGDTAMYLCATSRGQGTGEQYFGPGTRLTVT.

CDR3 coding DNA: TGTGCCATCAGTGAACGGGACAGGGGCACCGGGGAGCTGTTTTTT. Encoded protein: CAISERDRGTGELFF. The chain joins TRBV10-3 to TRBJ2-2; 10 bases are shared with TRBD1. V was pared by 3 bases and J by 4 bases, with 2 bases of the junction left unmatched. The CDR3 runs to 15 residues. Germline V gene lookup returns CDR1 ENHRY and CDR2 SYGVKD.

J is TRBJ2-7 and V is TRBV27, with D possibly being TRBD2 (6 bases). With 7 bases removed from V and 0 bases from J, the gap between germline ends came to 13 bases. The CDR3 runs to 14 residues. Looked up from germline, CDR1 is MNHEY and CDR2 is SMNVEV (reference sequence). The CDR3 sequence: CASKIGTLSYEQYF. CDR3 nucleotides: TGTGCCAGCAAAATCGGGACTCTCTCCTACGAGCAGTACTTC.

The CDR3 nucleotides read TGTGCCAGCAGCTTGGGAGGACAGTATAATTCACCCCTCCACTTT. It yields the protein CASSLGGQYNSPLHF. The gene calls are TRBV5-4 and TRBJ1-6; D is perhaps TRBD1 (6 bases). Germline CDR1 and CDR2: SGHNT and YYREEE (reference sequence). V was trimmed by 0 bases and J by 4 bases, leaving 8 bases between them. The CDR3 extends over 15 amino acids.

V and J are TRBV27 and TRBJ1-5; D unclear. Germline CDR1 is MNHEY and CDR2 is SMNVEV (reference sequence). This CDR3 spans 14 amino acids. V was shortened by 7 bases and J by 0 bases, with 10 bases between the two germline ends. CDR3 protein: CASKELGSNQPQHF. The CDR3 DNA sequence: TGTGCCAGCAAGGAGCTCGGTAGCAATCAGCCCCAGCATTTT.

V is TRBV14 and J is TRBJ2-7; weak D call: TRBD2 (6 bases). This CDR3 has 13 residues. Germline V gene sequence: CDR1 SGHDN, CDR2 FVKESK. The ends were cut back, 4 bases at V and 1 base at J, with 8 bases in the middle. In nucleotides, the CDR3 is TGTGCCAGCAGCCTTCGGGGGTCCTACGAGCAGTACTTC. It is translated as CASSLRGSYEQYF. Full variable domain (missing parts from reference TRBV14 and TRBJ2-7): EAGVTQFPSHSVIEKGQTVTLRCDPISGHDNLYWYRRVMGKEIKFLLHFVKESKQDESGMPNNRFLAERTGGTYSTLKVQPAELEDSGVYFCASSLRGSYEQYFGPGTRLTVT.

The chain recombines TRBV5-1 with TRBJ2-7, with D possibly matching TRBD1 (5 bases). Germline V gene data show CDR1 as SGHRS and CDR2 as YFSETQ. The V gene lost 0 bases and the J gene lost 5 bases, with 6 bases spanning the gap. The length of the CDR3 is 12 residues. The CDR3 DNA reads as TGCGCCAGCAGCTTGGGCAGGGACGAGCAGTACTTC. Residues: CASSLGRDEQYF. The variable domain in full, with the rest retrieved from reference TRBV5-1 and TRBJ2-7, is KAGVTQTPRYLIKTRGQQVTLSCSPISGHRSVSWYQQTPGQGLQFLFEYFSETQRNKGNFPGRFSGRQFSNSRSEMNVSTLELGDSALYLCASSLGRDEQYFGPGTRLTVT.

V usage is TRBV19 and J usage is TRBJ1-2; the match to TRBD1 covers 8 bases. The V gene end was trimmed by 6 bases and the J gene end by 8 bases; junction bases not matched to a gene: 8. The germline gives CDR1 LNHDA, CDR2 SQIVND (reference sequence). The CDR3 extends over 13 amino acids. CDR3 nucleotides: TGTGCCAGTAGCGCGTCGACAGGGGCCGGCTACACCTTC. Translated, it gives CASSASTGAGYTF.

This sequence joins TRBV7-8 and TRBJ2-7; no definite D call. The CDR3 covers 14 residues. The germline V gene encodes CDR1 SGHVS and CDR2 FQNEAQ. The ends were cut back, 5 bases at V and 3 bases at J, with 14 bases in the middle. CDR3 in DNA: TGTGCCAGCAGCCCGTCTGCCCTCGGCTACGAGCAGTACTTC. This translates into CASSPSALGYEQYF. Using reference TRBV7-8 and TRBJ2-7 for the parts outside the CDR3, the full variable domain is GAGVSQSPRYKVAKRGQDVALRCDPISGHVSLFWYQQALGQGPEFLTYFQNEAQLDKSGLPSDRFFAERPEGSVSTLKIQRTQQEDSAVYLCASSPSALGYEQYFGPGTRLTVT.

This chain uses TRBV7-3 with TRBJ2-2; TRBD2 aligns across 7 bases. This CDR3 comprises 17 residues. V lost 3 bases to trimming and J lost 2 bases; unmatched junction nucleotides: 9. CDR1 SGHTA and CDR2 FQGTGA come from the germline V gene. CDR3 nucleotides: TGTGCCAGCAGCTTTGTTGGCGGGAGAGATAACACCGGGGAGCTGTTTTTT. It translates to CASSFVGGRDNTGELFF.

This rearrangement joins TRBV10-3 to TRBJ1-1; perhaps TRBD1 as D (6 bases). The length of the CDR3 is 12 residues. CDR1 is ENHRY, CDR2 SYGVKD, per germline. Trimming removed 6 bases at V and 3 bases at J, with 8 bases between. DNA of the CDR3: TGTGCCATCAGCGCAGGGGACACTGAAGCTTTCTTT. This gives the protein CAISAGDTEAFF.

The J gene is TRBJ1-5, the V gene TRBV28, with TRBD1 matching over 7 bases. CDR1 and CDR2 (germline): MDHEN, SYDVKM. Trimming removed 3 bases from V and 3 bases from J; junction bases left unmatched: 11. This CDR3 is built from 17 residues. CDR3 amino acids: CASSFRLDRNFNQPQHF. DNA for the CDR3: TGTGCCAGCAGTTTCCGGCTGGACAGGAATTTCAATCAGCCCCAGCATTTT.

CDR3 loop: CASSRTRVSWETQYF. The DNA of the CDR3 is TGTGCCAGTAGTCGGACTAGAGTATCGTGGGAGACCCAGTACTTC. This sequence joins TRBV19 and TRBJ2-5; 7 bases are shared with TRBD2. Unmatched junction bases numbered 11, after V lost 5 bases and J lost 5 bases. Germline CDR1 and CDR2: LNHDA and SQIVND (reference sequence). The length of the CDR3 is 15 residues.

This chain connects TRBV6-1 to TRBJ1-5; unclear D gene. Trimming shortened V by 3 bases and J by 4 bases, and 13 bases separated the two germline ends. This CDR3 spans 15 amino acids. From germline, CDR1 is MNHNS and CDR2 SASEGT. The DNA for the CDR3 is TGTGCCAGCAGTGATAAGTGGACGGGGAATCAGCCCCAGCATTTT. This encodes CASSDKWTGNQPQHF.